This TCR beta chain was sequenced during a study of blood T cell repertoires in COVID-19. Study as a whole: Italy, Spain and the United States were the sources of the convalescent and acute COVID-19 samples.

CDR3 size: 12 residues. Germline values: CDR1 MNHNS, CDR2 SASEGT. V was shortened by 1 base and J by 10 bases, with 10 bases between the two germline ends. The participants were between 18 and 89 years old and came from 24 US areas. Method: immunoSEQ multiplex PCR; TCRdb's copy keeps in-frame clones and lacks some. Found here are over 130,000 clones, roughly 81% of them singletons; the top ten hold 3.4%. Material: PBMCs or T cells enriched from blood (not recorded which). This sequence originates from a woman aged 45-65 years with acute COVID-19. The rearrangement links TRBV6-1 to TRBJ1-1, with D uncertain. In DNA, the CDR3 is TGTGCCAGCAGTGAAGGGAGGCTAGCAGCTTTCTTT. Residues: CASSEGRLAAFF.